The 30 T cell receptor beta chains presented below share a single source sample, sequenced in a study of T-cell memory formation after mild COVID-19. MiXCR, run by TCRdb on the 5' RACE reads, gives a single entry per CDR3 protein. The sample includes fewer than 400,000 distinct CDR3 sequences, 13% of them seen just once. What was sequenced was PBMCs or a T cell subset sorted from them (not recorded which). The receptors were gathered from a man aged 18 to 30 who had mild COVID-19 (a few samples of this study predate the infection). Cell type and time point are not known.

This clonotype has just a few counts. The chain is built from TRBV5-1 and TRBJ2-3; 9 positions match TRBD2. The CDR3 covers 17 residues. V dropped 1 base and J dropped 5; count of bases not matched to a gene: 11. CDR1 SGHRS and CDR2 YFSETQ come from the germline V gene. The CDR3, as DNA: TGCGCCAGCAGCTTGCCCAACAGCGGGGGGTTAGAAGATACGCAGTATTTT. It translates to CASSLPNSGGLEDTQYF.

This clonotype has a handful of counts. CDR3 DNA: TGTGCCAGCACCCTTAAAGGTCTGCGAGATCGGGACAGGGCTCTCTACGAGCAGTACGTC. It encodes CASTLKGLRDRDRALYEQYV. The chain links TRBV21-1 to TRBJ2-7; the D segment call TRBD1 is taken from the table without a DNA check. TRBV21-1 represents a pseudogene. This CDR3 spans 20 amino acids.

This clonotype showed up many times. The V and J genes are TRBV6-2 or TRBV6-3 and TRBJ1-2; 9 nucleotides align to TRBD1. The CDR3 covers 15 residues. With 6 bases clipped from V and 9 bases from J, the junction kept 14 bases outside the gene matches. CDR1 and CDR2 (germline): MNHEY, SVGEGT. CDR3 region: CASRPGQGSAGRYTF. The CDR3 DNA follows: TGTGCCAGCAGACCCGGACAGGGGTCGGCCGGTCGCTACACCTTC.

This clonotype has a handful of counts. The rearrangement links TRBV11-1 to TRBJ1-1, with a tentative D call TRBD1 (6 bases). The CDR3 has 15 amino acids. V was trimmed by 3 bases and J by 1 base, leaving 12 bases between them. In germline, CDR1 is SGHAT, CDR2 FQDESV (reference sequence). As DNA, the CDR3 is TGTGCCAGCAGCTTCCAGGGGACAACGAACACTGAAGCTTTCTTT. Residues: CASSFQGTTNTEAFF.

This clonotype was recorded a few times. The CDR3 loop is CASSLNGGRNTGELFF. CDR3 in DNA: TGTGCCAGCAGTTTAAACGGGGGCCGGAACACCGGGGAGCTGTTTTTT. The chain uses TRBV12-3 or TRBV12-4 and TRBJ2-2; D is perhaps TRBD1 or TRBD2 (6 bases each). The length of the CDR3 is 16 residues. V was trimmed by 2 bases and J by 1 base, leaving 11 bases between them.

This clonotype turned up a few times. The chain joins TRBV7-2 to TRBJ2-4, with no clear D. The CDR3 is 12 amino acids. V shed 5 bases and J shed 8 bases, with 10 bases lying between them. Germline V CDR1 and CDR2: SGHTA, FQGNSA. CDR3 bases: TGTGCCAGCAGCCCCTCTGGAGACATTCAGTACTTC. Translated: CASSPSGDIQYF.

The genes are TRBV19 and TRBJ1-2, with D possibly matching TRBD1 (5 bases). Trimming removed 3 bases from V and 4 bases from J, with 12 bases in between. CDR1 is LNHDA, CDR2 SQIVND, per germline (reference sequence). This CDR3 comprises 14 residues. Here the CDR3 reads CASSIQAGPYGYTF. CDR3 bases: TGTGCCAGTAGTATCCAGGCAGGGCCCTATGGCTACACCTTC. The full variable domain, its missing parts supplied by reference TRBV19 and TRBJ1-2, is DGGITQSPKYLFRKEGQNVTLSCEQNLNHDAMYWYRQDPGQGLRLIYYSQIVNDFQKGDIAEGYSVSREKKESFPLTVTSAQKNPTAFYLCASSIQAGPYGYTFGSGTRLTVV.

This clonotype showed up many times. One end of the junction is discordant with germline, which a read error may explain. The chain joins TRBV7-2 to TRBJ2-7; D remains unclear. CDR3 length: 11 amino acids. The germline CDR1 and CDR2 sequences are SGHTA and FQGNSA. As DNA, the CDR3 is TGTGCCAGCAGCTTAGAAGGGTACATCCACTTC. Its translation is CASSLEGYIHF.

The genes are TRBV2 and TRBJ1-1, with D hard to call. From germline, CDR1 is SNHLY and CDR2 FYNNEI. V was clipped by 6 bases and J by 4 bases, with 18 bases between them. The CDR3 is 15 residues long. The CDR3 loop reads CASRTDGRGGTEAFF. For the CDR3, the DNA is TGTGCCAGCAGGACGGACGGCCGGGGAGGCACTGAAGCTTTCTTT.

This clonotype was detected only a few times. The chain is built from TRBV29-1 and TRBJ2-2; 9 nucleotides match TRBD2. The CDR3 extends over 14 amino acids. Germline assignment: CDR1 SQVTM and CDR2 ANQGSEA. V was pared by 4 bases and J by 2 bases, with 2 bases of the junction left unmatched. This CDR3 reads CSVVAGANTGELFF. The CDR3 DNA reads as TGCAGCGTTGTAGCGGGGGCCAACACCGGGGAGCTGTTTTTT.

This clonotype has only a few counts. This rearrangement joins TRBV2 to TRBJ2-7; no definite D call. V was clipped by 6 bases and J by 1 base, with 7 bases between them. The CDR3 runs 12 residues. Germline assignment: CDR1 SNHLY and CDR2 FYNNEI. The chain's CDR3 is CASRDGSYEQYF. The DNA for the CDR3 is TGTGCCAGCAGGGACGGTTCCTACGAGCAGTACTTC. Full variable domain (remainder filled in from reference TRBV2 and TRBJ2-7): EPEVTQTPSHQVTQMGQEVILRCVPISNHLYFYWYRQILGQKVEFLVSFYNNEISEKSEIFDDQFSVERPDGSNFTLKIRSTKLEDSAMYFCASRDGSYEQYFGPGTRLTVT.

The rearrangement links TRBV7-2 to TRBJ1-1; a possible D gene is TRBD1 (6 bases). This CDR3 comprises 14 residues. Germline-derived CDR1 and CDR2 are SGHTA and FQGNSA. V lost 5 bases and J lost 4, with 14 bases in between. The CDR3 spells CASSATWGLTEAFF. Here the CDR3 DNA reads TGTGCCAGCAGCGCTACCTGGGGGCTCACTGAAGCTTTCTTT.

J is TRBJ2-3 and V is TRBV5-4; 8 nucleotides agree with TRBD1. The V gene end was trimmed by 4 bases and the J gene end by 6 bases; junction bases not matched to a gene: 4. The CDR3 sequence is 13 residues long. The V gene's germline CDR1 is SGHNT and CDR2 YYREEE (reference sequence). As DNA, the CDR3 is TGTGCCAGCAGCCAACAGGGGGACGATACGCAGTATTTT. Its protein product is CASSQQGDDTQYF.

This clonotype was counted a few times. The V call is TRBV3-1, the J call TRBJ2-5, with 11 bases lining up with TRBD2. With 4 bases clipped from V and 5 bases from J, the junction kept 9 bases outside the gene matches. The V gene's germline CDR1 is LGHDT and CDR2 YNNKEL (reference sequence). This CDR3 has 16 residues. As DNA, the CDR3 is TGTGCCAGCAGCCGGCTTAGCGGGGGGGCCGGGGAGACCCAGTACTTC. Protein sequence: CASSRLSGGAGETQYF.

This clonotype showed up just a few times. This chain connects TRBV9 to TRBJ2-1, with 8 bases aligning to TRBD2. After removal of 4 bases from V and 10 bases from J, the junction contained 10 bases not matched to a gene. Germline V gene data show CDR1 as SGDLS and CDR2 as YYNGEE. CDR3 length: 14 amino acids. The CDR3, as DNA: TGTGCCAGCAGCTCCGGAGGTAGCGGGGAAGAGCAGTTCTTC. This codes for CASSSGGSGEEQFF.

CDR3 amino acids: CASSVNWAGGYNEQFF. For the CDR3, the DNA is TGTGCCAGCAGCGTAAATTGGGCGGGGGGTTACAATGAGCAGTTCTTC. V gene TRBV9 combines with J gene TRBJ2-1; TRBD2 agrees at 8 bases. CDR1 and CDR2 from the germline V gene are SGDLS and YYNGEE. Trimming took 1 base from V and 4 from J; bases not matched to a gene: 7. This CDR3 region has 16 residues.

The sample holds a few counts of this clonotype. The rearrangement joins TRBV15 to TRBJ2-5; possibly TRBD1 or TRBD2 for D (7 bases each). There are 15 residues in the CDR3. Germline values: CDR1 LNHNV, CDR2 YYDKDF (reference sequence). Between the trimmed V and J ends, which lost 3 bases and 0 bases, there was a span of 11 bases. Here the CDR3 DNA reads TGTGCCACCAGCAGGGGAGGGACAGACCAAGAGACCCAGTACTTC. Translating it yields CATSRGGTDQETQYF.

A few counts support this clonotype. The chain combines TRBV5-8 with TRBJ1-1; D is uncertain. The CDR3 is made up of 12 amino acids. Germline V gene lookup returns CDR1 SGHTS and CDR2 YDEGEE. Deletions cut 2 bases from V and 7 bases from J, with 9 bases between. The CDR3 nucleotides are TGTGCCAGCAGCTTATTGCAGTTTGAAGCTTTCTTT. This translates into CASSLLQFEAFF.

The rearrangement links TRBV12-3 or TRBV12-4 to TRBJ1-2; TRBD1 might be the D (5 bases). V was trimmed by 6 bases and J by 3 bases, leaving 11 bases between them. The CDR3 is 13 residues long. The CDR3 nucleotides read TGTGCCAGCAGAAAGACAGTGCACTATGGCTACACCTTC. Its translation: CASRKTVHYGYTF.

This clonotype has more than one count but fewer than ten. The chain carries TRBV7-2 and TRBJ2-1; the D gene is possibly TRBD2 (7 bases). Trimming stripped 1 base from V and 15 bases from J, with 13 bases between. The CDR3 runs to 12 residues. Germline CDR1 is SGHTA and CDR2 is FQGNSA. CDR3 sequence reads: CASSLEGGYRFF. As DNA, the CDR3 is TGTGCCAGCAGCTTAGAGGGGGGGTATCGGTTCTTC.

This clonotype was counted only a few times. The genes are TRBV18 and TRBJ2-6; D call uncertain. The CDR3 has 16 amino acids. Germline CDR1 KGHSH, CDR2 LQKENI. Trimming cost V 0 bases and J 2 bases, with 8 bases left between them. CDR3 bases: TGTGCCAGCTCACCACCGTCCATAGCTGGGGCCAACGTCCTGACTTTC. Its protein is CASSPPSIAGANVLTF.

This clonotype has a count of ten or more. This rearrangement joins TRBV4-2 to TRBJ2-3; no definite D call. The CDR3 runs to 13 residues. V gave up 2 bases and J gave up 2 bases, with 5 bases separating them. Looked up from germline, CDR1 is LGHNA and CDR2 is YNFKEQ. DNA of the CDR3: TGTGCCAGCAGCCAACCGGCCACAGATACGCAGTATTTT. It is translated as CASSQPATDTQYF.

V usage is TRBV7-2 and J usage is TRBJ2-5; D uncertain. The V gene's germline CDR1 is SGHTA and CDR2 FQGNSA. This CDR3 is built from 15 residues. Trimming removed 2 bases at V and 4 bases at J, with 14 bases between. This chain's CDR3 is CASSLKRAPRETQYF. CDR3 DNA sequence: TGTGCCAGCAGCTTAAAACGGGCCCCGAGAGAGACCCAGTACTTC. Filled out from reference TRBV7-2 and TRBJ2-5, the complete variable domain reads GAGVSQSPSNKVTEKGKDVELRCDPISGHTALYWYRQSLGQGLEFLIYFQGNSAPDKSGLPSDRFSAERTGGSVSTLTIQRTQQEDSAVYLCASSLKRAPRETQYFGPGTRLLVL.

Many counts were recorded for this clonotype. The gene calls are TRBV7-9 and TRBJ2-5; D is unresolved. CDR1 is SEHNR and CDR2 is FQNEAQ in the germline V gene (reference sequence). V lost 5 bases and J lost 0, with 4 bases in between. The CDR3 is 12 residues long. The CDR3 DNA reads as TGTGCCAGCAGCCTGTACCAAGAGACCCAGTACTTC. Its protein is CASSLYQETQYF. Full variable domain (outside the CDR3, taken from reference TRBV7-9 and TRBJ2-5): DTGVSQNPRHKITKRGQNVTFRCDPISEHNRLYWYRQTLGQGPEFLTYFQNEAQLEKSRLLSDRFSAERPKGSFSTLEIQRTEQGDSAMYLCASSLYQETQYFGPGTRLLVL.

This clonotype turned up a few times. The chain employs TRBV10-3 and TRBJ2-2, with TRBD1 matching 10 bases. V gave up 6 bases and J gave up 4 bases; unmatched junction bases: 8. CDR3 length equals 16 residues. Germline CDR1 reads ENHRY; CDR2 reads SYGVKD. The CDR3, as DNA: TGTGCCATCAGCCCCCGGGACAGGGGATTCACCGGGGAGCTGTTTTTT. The encoded protein is CAISPRDRGFTGELFF.

This clonotype was seen a few times. The V and J genes are TRBV5-4 and TRBJ2-7, with 9 bases matching TRBD1. With 5 bases clipped from V and 0 bases from J, the junction kept 6 bases outside the gene matches. CDR1 and CDR2 (germline): SGHNT, YYREEE (reference sequence). The CDR3 spans 15 residues. The CDR3 here is CASRAGTGSSYEQYV. CDR3 nucleotide sequence: TGTGCCAGCAGGGCCGGGACAGGGAGCTCCTACGAGCAGTACGTC.

This clonotype was observed a handful of times. The chain uses TRBV18 and TRBJ2-5; a possible D gene is TRBD1 (5 bases). V was trimmed by 3 bases and J by 1 base, leaving 12 bases between them. The CDR3 extends over 15 amino acids. Germline V gene sequence: CDR1 KGHSH, CDR2 LQKENI. The CDR3 loop reads CASSPRVGVQETQYF. The CDR3 DNA sequence: TGTGCCAGCTCACCGCGAGTAGGGGTCCAAGAGACCCAGTACTTC.

J is TRBJ1-1 and V is TRBV11-2; TRBD1 aligns across 12 bases. V shed 10 bases and J 0 bases; nucleotides not matched to a gene: 15. The CDR3 consists of 18 residues. CDR1 is SGHAT and CDR2 is FQNNGV in the germline V gene. For the CDR3, the DNA is TGTGCCACCAAACGGATAGGGACAGGGGGCCTGTTGAACACTGAAGCTTTCTTT. Residues: CATKRIGTGGLLNTEAFF.

This clonotype was recorded a few times. The rearrangement links TRBV7-7 to TRBJ2-5, with 7 bases lining up with TRBD1. V was clipped by 2 bases and J by 2 bases; unmatched bases: 5. Germline CDR1 is SSHAT and CDR2 is FNYEAQ (reference sequence). The CDR3 is 15 residues long. The CDR3 protein is CASSLIGTEQETQYF. CDR3 sequence (DNA): TGTGCCAGCAGCTTAATAGGGACAGAGCAAGAGACCCAGTACTTC. The full variable domain, rest sourced from reference TRBV7-7 and TRBJ2-5, is GAGVSQSPRYKVTKRGQDVTLRCDPISSHATLYWYQQALGQGPEFLTYFNYEAQPDKSGLPSDRFSAERPEGSISTLTIQRTEQRDSAMYRCASSLIGTEQETQYFGPGTRLLVL.

This clonotype was counted only a few times. J is TRBJ2-7 and V is TRBV6-6; a possible D gene is TRBD2 (6 bases). Trimming pared 5 bases from V and 7 bases from J, leaving 15 bases between. CDR1 is MNHNY and CDR2 is SVGAGI in the germline V gene (reference sequence). The CDR3 has 13 residues. In nucleotides, the CDR3 is TGTGCCAGCAGTCCGAGCGGGCCGGGTGAGCAGTACTTC. It codes for CASSPSGPGEQYF.